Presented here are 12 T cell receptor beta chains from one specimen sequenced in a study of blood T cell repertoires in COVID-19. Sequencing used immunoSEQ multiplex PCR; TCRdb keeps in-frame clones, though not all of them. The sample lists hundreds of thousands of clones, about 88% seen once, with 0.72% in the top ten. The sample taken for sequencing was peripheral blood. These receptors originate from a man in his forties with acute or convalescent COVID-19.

This chain's CDR3 is CASSIDRERGYTF. CDR3 DNA sequence: TGTGCCAGTAGTATAGACAGGGAAAGGGGCTACACCTTC. This sequence joins TRBV19 and TRBJ1-2; tentative D call: TRBD1 (5 bases). V dropped 0 bases and J dropped 8 bases, with 10 bases sitting between them. This CDR3 spans 13 amino acids. In germline, CDR1 is LNHDA, CDR2 SQIVND (reference sequence).

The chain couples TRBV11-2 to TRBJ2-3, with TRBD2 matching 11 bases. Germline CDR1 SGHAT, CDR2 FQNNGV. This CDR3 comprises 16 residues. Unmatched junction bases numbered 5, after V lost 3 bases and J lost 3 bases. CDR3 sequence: CASSFSSGGRTDTQYF. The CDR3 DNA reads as TGTGCCAGCAGCTTCTCTAGCGGGGGGAGGACAGATACGCAGTATTTT.

The CDR3 DNA reads as TGTGCCAGCAGCTTAGGGACAGGGTTTGAGCAGTTCTTC. Amino acid sequence: CASSLGTGFEQFF. V gene TRBV7-9 combines with J gene TRBJ2-1; 8 bases are shared with TRBD1. The CDR3 is made up of 13 amino acids. The J segment lost 9 bases and the V segment lost 1 base, leaving 2 bases of the junction unmatched. Germline V gene data show CDR1 as SEHNR and CDR2 as FQNEAQ (reference sequence).

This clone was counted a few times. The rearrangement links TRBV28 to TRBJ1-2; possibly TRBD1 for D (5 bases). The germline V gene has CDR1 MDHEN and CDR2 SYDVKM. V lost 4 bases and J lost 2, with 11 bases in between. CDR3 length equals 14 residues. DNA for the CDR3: TGTGCCAGCAGTTCCTTCGGGGGGAACTATGGCTACACCTTC. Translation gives CASSSFGGNYGYTF.

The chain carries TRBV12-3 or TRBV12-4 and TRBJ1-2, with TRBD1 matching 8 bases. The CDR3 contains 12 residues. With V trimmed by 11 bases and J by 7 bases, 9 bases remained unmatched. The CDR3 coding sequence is TGTGCCGGGATGACAGGGGAGGGTGGCTACACCTTC. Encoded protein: CAGMTGEGGYTF.

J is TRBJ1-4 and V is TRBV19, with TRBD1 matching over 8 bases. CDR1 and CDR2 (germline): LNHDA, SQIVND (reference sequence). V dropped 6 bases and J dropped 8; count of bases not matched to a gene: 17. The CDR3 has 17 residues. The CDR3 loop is CASSRNLRTGRGEKLFF. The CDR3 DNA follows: TGTGCCAGTAGCCGGAATCTAAGGACAGGGAGGGGGGAAAAACTGTTTTTT.

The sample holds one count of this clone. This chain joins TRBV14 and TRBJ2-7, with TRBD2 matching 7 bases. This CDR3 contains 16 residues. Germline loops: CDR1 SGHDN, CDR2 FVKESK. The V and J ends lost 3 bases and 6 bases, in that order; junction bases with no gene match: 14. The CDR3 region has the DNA TGTGCCAGCAGCCATATCTGGCGGCGGGAGCGAAGCGAGCAGTACTTC. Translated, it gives CASSHIWRRERSEQYF.

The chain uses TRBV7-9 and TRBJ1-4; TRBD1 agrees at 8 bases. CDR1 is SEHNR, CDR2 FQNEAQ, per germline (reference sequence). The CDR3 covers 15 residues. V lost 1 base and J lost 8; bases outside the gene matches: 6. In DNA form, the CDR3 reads TGTGCCAGCAGCTTAGTCGGCCAGGGGGCGGAAAAACTGTTTTTT. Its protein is CASSLVGQGAEKLFF.

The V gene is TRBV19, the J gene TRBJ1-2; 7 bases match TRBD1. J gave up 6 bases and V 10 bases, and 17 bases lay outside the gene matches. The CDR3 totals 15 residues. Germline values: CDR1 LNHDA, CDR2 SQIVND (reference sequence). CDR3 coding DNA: TGTGCCACTAAGCCTCAGGGGGTCGGTGGCAATGGCTACACCTTC. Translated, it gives CATKPQGVGGNGYTF.

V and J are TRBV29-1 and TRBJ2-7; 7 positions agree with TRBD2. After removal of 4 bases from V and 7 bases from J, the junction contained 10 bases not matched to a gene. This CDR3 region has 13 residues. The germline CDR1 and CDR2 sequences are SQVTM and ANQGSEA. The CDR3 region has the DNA TGCAGCGTTGCTAGTCTAGCGGAGTCAGAGCAGTACTTC. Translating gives CSVASLAESEQYF.

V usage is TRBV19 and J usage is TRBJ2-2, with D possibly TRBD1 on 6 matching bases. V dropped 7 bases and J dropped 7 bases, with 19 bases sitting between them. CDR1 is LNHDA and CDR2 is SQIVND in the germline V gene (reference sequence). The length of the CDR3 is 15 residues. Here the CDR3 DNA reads TGTGCCAGTATGGAACAGGGTCTGGGATACGGGGAGCTGTTTTTT. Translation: CASMEQGLGYGELFF.

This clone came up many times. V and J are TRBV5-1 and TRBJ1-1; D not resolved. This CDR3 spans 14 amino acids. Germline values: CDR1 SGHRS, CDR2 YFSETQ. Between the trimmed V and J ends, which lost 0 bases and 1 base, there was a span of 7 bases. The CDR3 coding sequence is TGCGCCAGCAGCTTGGAGACGGGGAACACTGAAGCTTTCTTT. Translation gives CASSLETGNTEAFF.